Reported below is one TCR beta chain. Its specificity is not known. Produced via immunoSEQ multiplex PCR; TCRdb's table is partial and in-frame only. The table lists over 60,000 clones, 70% to 75% of them singletons. This specimen belongs to a study of vaccination effects on CD4 cells after COVID-19. The CDR3 totals 13 residues. Germline-derived CDR1 and CDR2 are SQVTM and ANQGSEA. Trimming pared 4 bases from V and 7 bases from J, leaving 14 bases between. Pools of viral peptides were used by the ViraFEST assay to expand antigen-specific CD4+ T cells ahead of sequencing. Following culture for ten to eleven days, CD4+ T cells were isolated. Each participant was given two doses of one vaccine (BNT162b2 or mRNA-1273).

The V gene is TRBV29-1, the J gene TRBJ2-4; weak D call: TRBD2 (6 bases). The sequence was obtained from a human donor who received a COVID-19 vaccine. Here the sequenced sample was CD4+ T cells from PBMCs cultured with HCoV-229E spike peptides, taken after COVID-19 vaccination. The CDR3 DNA is TGCAGCGTTGCGCCCGACGGGACTAACATTCAGTACTTC. Its translation: CSVAPDGTNIQYF.